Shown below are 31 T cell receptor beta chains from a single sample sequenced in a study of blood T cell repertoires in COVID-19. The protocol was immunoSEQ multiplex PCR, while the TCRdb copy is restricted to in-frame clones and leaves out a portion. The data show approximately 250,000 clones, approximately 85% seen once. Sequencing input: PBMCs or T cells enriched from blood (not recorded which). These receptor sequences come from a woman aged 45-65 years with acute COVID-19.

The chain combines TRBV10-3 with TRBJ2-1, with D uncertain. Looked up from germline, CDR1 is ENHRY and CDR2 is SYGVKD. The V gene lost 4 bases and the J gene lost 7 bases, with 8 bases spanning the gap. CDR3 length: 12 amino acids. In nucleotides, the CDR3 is TGTGCCATCAGTGGGGCAGCTAATGAGCAGTTCTTC. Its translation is CAISGAANEQFF.

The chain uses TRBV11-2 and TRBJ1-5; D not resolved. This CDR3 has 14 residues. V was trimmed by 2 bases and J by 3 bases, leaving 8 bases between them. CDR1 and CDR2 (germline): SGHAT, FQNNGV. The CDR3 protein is CASSLNRNNQPQHF. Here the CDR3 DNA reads TGTGCCAGCAGCTTAAACAGAAACAATCAGCCCCAGCATTTT. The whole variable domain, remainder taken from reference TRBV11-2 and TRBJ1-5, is EAGVAQSPRYKIIEKRQSVAFWCNPISGHATLYWYQQILGQGPKLLIQFQNNGVVDDSQLPKDRFSAERLKGVDSTLKIQPAKLEDSAVYLCASSLNRNNQPQHFGDGTRLSIL.

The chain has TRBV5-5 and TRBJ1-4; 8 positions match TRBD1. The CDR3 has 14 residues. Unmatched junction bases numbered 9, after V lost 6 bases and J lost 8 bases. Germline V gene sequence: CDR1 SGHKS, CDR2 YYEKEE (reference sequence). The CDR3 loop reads CASTSGTGGEKLFF. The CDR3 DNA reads TGTGCCAGCACCTCTGGTACAGGGGGGGAAAAACTGTTTTTT.

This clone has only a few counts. Written as DNA, the CDR3 is TGTGCCAGCAGCTTGGGACAGGGTATCTATGGCTACACCTTC. It encodes CASSLGQGIYGYTF. The gene calls are TRBV5-6 and TRBJ1-2, with 7 bases fitting TRBD1. This CDR3 has 14 residues. The ends lost 0 bases at V and 4 bases at J; junction bases unmatched: 3. The germline V gene encodes CDR1 SGHDT and CDR2 YYEEEE. Based on the CDR3 plus reference TRBV5-6 and TRBJ1-2, the full variable domain is DAGVTQSPTHLIKTRGQQVTLRCSPKSGHDTVSWYQQALGQGPQFIFQYYEEEERQRGNFPDRFSGHQFPNYSSELNVNALLLGDSALYLCASSLGQGIYGYTFGSGTRLTVV.

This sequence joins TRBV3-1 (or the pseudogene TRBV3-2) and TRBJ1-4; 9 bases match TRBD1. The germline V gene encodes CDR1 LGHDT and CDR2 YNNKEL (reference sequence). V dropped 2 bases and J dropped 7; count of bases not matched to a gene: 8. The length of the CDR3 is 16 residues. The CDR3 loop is CASSQSRTGVVEKLFF. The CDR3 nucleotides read TGTGCCAGCAGCCAATCGAGGACAGGGGTGGTTGAAAAACTGTTTTTT.

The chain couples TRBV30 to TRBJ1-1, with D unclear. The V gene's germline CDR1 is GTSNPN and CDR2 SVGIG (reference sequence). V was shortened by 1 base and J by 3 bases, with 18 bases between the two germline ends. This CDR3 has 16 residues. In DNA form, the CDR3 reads TGTGCCTGGAGTGCCGTCCGGGTCCTATGGGACACTGAAGCTTTCTTT. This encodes CAWSAVRVLWDTEAFF.

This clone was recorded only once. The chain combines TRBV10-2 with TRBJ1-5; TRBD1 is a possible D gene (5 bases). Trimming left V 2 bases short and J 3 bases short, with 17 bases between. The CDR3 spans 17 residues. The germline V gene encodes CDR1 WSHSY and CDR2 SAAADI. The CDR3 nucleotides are TGCGCCAGCAGTGAGGGGAGCCCGGGGGGTGCCAATCAGCCCCAGCATTTT. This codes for CASSEGSPGGANQPQHF.

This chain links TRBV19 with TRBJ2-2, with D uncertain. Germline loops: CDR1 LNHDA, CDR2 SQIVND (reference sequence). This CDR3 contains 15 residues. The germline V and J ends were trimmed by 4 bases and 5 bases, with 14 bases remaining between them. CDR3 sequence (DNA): TGTGCCAGTAGTACGCGGCTGGGTTTGACCGGGGAGCTGTTTTTT. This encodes CASSTRLGLTGELFF.

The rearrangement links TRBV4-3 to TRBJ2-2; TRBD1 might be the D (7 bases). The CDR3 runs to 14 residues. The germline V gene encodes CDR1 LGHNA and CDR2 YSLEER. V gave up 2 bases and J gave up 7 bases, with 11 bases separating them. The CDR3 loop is CASSQQGGNGELFF. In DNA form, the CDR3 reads TGCGCCAGCAGCCAACAGGGGGGAAACGGGGAGCTGTTTTTT.

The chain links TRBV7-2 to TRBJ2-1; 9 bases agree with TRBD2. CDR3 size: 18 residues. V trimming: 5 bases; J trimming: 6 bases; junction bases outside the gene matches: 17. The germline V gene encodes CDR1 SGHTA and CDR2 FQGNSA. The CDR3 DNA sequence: TGTGCCAGCAGCATAACCCCCCTAGCGGGGTTCGGTAGCAATGAGCAGTTCTTC. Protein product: CASSITPLAGFGSNEQFF.

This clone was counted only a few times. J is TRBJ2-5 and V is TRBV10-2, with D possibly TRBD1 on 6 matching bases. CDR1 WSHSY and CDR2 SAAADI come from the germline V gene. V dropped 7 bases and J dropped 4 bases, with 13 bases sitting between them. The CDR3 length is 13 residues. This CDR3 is CASNRALRETQYF. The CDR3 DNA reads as TGCGCCAGCAACAGGGCCTTGAGAGAGACCCAGTACTTC.

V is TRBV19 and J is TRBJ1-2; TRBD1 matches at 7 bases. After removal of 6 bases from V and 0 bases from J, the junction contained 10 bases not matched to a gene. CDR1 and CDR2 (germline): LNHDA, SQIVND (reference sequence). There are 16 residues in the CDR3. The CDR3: CASRVTGTASNYGYTF. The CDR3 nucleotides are TGTGCCAGTAGAGTAACCGGGACAGCCTCTAACTATGGCTACACCTTC.

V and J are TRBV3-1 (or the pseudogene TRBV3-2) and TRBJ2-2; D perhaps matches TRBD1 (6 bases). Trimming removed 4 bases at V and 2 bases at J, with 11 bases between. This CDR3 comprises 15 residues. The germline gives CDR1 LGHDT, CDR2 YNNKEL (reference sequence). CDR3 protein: CASSLQGTNTGELFF. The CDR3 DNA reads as TGTGCCAGCAGCCTTCAGGGGACCAACACCGGGGAGCTGTTTTTT.

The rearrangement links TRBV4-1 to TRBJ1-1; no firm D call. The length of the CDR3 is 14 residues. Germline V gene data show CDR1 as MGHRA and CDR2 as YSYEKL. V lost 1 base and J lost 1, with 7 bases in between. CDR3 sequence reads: CASSQARGNTEAFF. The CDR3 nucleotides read TGCGCCAGCAGCCAAGCTCGGGGGAACACTGAAGCTTTCTTT.

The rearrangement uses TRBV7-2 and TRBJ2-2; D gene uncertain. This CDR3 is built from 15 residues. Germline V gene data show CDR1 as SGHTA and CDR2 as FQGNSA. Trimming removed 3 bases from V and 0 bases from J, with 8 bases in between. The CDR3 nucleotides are TGTGCCAGCAGCTTTGGGCAGCCGAACACCGGGGAGCTGTTTTTT. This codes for CASSFGQPNTGELFF.

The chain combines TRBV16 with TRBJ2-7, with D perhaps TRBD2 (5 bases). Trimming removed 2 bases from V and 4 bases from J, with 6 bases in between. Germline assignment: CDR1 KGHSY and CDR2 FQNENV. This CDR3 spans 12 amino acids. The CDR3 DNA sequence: TGTGCCAGCAGCCAAGGCGGGTACGAGCAGTACTTC. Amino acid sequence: CASSQGGYEQYF.

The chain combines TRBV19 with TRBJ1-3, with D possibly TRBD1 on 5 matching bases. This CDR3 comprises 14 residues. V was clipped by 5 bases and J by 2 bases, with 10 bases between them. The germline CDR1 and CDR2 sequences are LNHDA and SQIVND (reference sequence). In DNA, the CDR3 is TGTGCCAGTAGTGTACAGGATGCTGGAAACACCATATATTTT. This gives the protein CASSVQDAGNTIYF.

The CDR3 nucleotides read TGTGCCAGCAGCGTAGGAGGCGGCGAAAAACTGTTTTTT. Its protein is CASSVGGGEKLFF. The rearrangement joins TRBV9 to TRBJ1-4; D is ambiguous. The germline CDR1 and CDR2 sequences are SGDLS and YYNGEE. Trimming removed 0 bases at V and 8 bases at J, with 8 bases between. The CDR3 is 13 residues long.

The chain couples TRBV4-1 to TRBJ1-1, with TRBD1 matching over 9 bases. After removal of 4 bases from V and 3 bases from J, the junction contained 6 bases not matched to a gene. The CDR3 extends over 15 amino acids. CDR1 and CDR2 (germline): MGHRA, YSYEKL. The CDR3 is CASSLPDRGDTEAFF. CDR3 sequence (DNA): TGCGCCAGCAGCCTCCCCGACAGGGGGGACACTGAAGCTTTCTTT.

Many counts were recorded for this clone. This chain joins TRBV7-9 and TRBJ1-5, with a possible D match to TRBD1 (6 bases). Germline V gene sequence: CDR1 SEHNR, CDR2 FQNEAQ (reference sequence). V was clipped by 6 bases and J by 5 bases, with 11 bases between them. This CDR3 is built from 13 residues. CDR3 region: CASRQGGHQPQHF. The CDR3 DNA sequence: TGTGCCAGCAGACAGGGAGGGCATCAGCCCCAGCATTTT.

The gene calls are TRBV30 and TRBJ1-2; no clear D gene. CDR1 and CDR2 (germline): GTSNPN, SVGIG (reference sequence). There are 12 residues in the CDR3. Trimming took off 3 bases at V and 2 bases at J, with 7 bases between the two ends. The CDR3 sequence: CAWRPGNYGYTF. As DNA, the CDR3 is TGTGCCTGGAGACCAGGAAACTATGGCTACACCTTC.

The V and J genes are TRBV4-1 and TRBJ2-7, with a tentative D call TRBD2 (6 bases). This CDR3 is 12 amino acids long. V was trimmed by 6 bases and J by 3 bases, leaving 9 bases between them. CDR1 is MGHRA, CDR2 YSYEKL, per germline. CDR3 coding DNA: TGCGCCAGCAGGGGCGGGGACTACGAGCAGTACTTC. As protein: CASRGGDYEQYF.

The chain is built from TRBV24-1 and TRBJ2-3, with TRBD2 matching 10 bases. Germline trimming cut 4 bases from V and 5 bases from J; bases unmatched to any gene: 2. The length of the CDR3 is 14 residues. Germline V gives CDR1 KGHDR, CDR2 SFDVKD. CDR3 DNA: TGTGCCACCAGTGAAGCGGGGGGGTTAGATACGCAGTATTTT. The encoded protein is CATSEAGGLDTQYF.

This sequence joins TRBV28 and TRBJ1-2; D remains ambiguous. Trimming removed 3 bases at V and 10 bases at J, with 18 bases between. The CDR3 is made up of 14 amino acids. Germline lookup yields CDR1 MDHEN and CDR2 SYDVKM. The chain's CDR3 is CASSFRRPFSTYTF. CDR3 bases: TGTGCCAGCAGTTTCCGGAGACCGTTTAGTACCTACACCTTC.

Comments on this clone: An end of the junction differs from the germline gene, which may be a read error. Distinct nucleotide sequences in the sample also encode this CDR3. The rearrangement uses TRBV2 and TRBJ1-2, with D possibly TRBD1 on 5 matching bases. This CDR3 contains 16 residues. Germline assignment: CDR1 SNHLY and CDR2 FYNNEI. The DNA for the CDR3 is TGTGCCAGCAGTGAGGGGGGGAGAAGTATGGCTTCCCGCTATACCTTC. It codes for CASSEGGRSMASRYTF.

The CDR3 sequence: CADASGGYTDTQYF. CDR3 sequence (DNA): TGTGCCGACGCAAGCGGGGGGTACACAGATACGCAGTATTTT. V and J are TRBV7-2 and TRBJ2-3; 9 bases fit TRBD2. The germline V gene encodes CDR1 SGHTA and CDR2 FQGNSA. CDR3 length equals 14 residues. The V segment lost 11 bases and the J segment 2 bases; nucleotides outside the gene matches: 8.

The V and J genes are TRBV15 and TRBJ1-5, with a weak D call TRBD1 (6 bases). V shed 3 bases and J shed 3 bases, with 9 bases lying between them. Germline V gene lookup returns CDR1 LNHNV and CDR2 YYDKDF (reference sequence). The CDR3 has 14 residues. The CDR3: CATSSYRDNQPQHF. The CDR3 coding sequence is TGTGCCACCAGCAGTTACAGGGACAATCAGCCCCAGCATTTT.

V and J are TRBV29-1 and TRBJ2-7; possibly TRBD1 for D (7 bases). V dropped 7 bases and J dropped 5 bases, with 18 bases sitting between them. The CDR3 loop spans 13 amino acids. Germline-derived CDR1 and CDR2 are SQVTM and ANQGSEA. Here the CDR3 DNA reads TGCAGCGCATTGCGGGACAGTATGGACGAGCAGTACTTC. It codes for CSALRDSMDEQYF.

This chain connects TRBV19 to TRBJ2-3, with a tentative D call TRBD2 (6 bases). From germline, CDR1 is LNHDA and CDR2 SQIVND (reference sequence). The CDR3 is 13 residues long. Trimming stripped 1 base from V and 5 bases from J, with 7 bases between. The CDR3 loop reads CASSIGGEDTQYF. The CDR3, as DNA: TGTGCCAGTAGTATAGGCGGGGAAGATACGCAGTATTTT.

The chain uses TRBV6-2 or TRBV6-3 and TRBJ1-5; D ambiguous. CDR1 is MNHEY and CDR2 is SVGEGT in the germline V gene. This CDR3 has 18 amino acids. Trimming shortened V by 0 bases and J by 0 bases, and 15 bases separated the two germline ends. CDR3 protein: CASSYSFLEGYSNQPQHF. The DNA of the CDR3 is TGTGCCAGCAGTTACTCATTTTTGGAGGGCTATAGCAATCAGCCCCAGCATTTT.

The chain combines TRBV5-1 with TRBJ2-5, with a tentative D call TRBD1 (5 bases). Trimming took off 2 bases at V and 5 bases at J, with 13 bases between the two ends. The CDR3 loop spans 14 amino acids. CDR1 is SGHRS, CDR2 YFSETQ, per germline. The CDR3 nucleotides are TGCGCCAGCAGCTTCTGGGGCGGCTTGGAGACCCAGTACTTC. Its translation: CASSFWGGLETQYF.